What follows is one T cell receptor beta chain and its context. This specimen belongs to a study of T cells in Graves' hyperthyroidism and ophthalmopathy. CDR3 length equals 14 residues. CDR1 is DFQATT and CDR2 is SNEGSKA in the germline V gene (reference sequence). Trimming stripped 6 bases from V and 7 bases from J, with 19 bases between. TCR beta CDR3 region amplification was performed from RNA transcripts. A first-round RT-PCR of the TCR CDR3 used the HTBI primer set. TCRdb called the multiplex PCR reads again in MiXCR, with one record for every CDR3 protein. This sample has about 500,000 distinct CDR3 sequences; over 13% occur once, and the top ten carry less than 20%.

This sequence originates from a woman between 18 and 30 years old with Graves' hyperthyroidism. The chain joins TRBV20-1 to TRBJ1-5; D is possibly TRBD1 (5 bases). The sequenced sample consisted of blood. The CDR3 is CSAGGSQEGQPQHF. The CDR3 DNA reads as TGCAGTGCCGGGGGAAGTCAGGAGGGCCAGCCCCAGCATTTT.